This record looks at one T cell receptor beta chain sequence and its context. Germline CDR1 is SGHDT and CDR2 is YYEEEE. Losses at the gene ends were 3 bases for V and 4 bases for J; bases not matched to a gene: 5. This CDR3 comprises 15 residues. TCR beta CDR3 regions were amplified from RNA. The TCR CDR3 first-round RT-PCR relied on the HTBI primer set. TCRdb processed the multiplex PCR reads anew with MiXCR; each CDR3 protein has one entry. The sample consists of under 550,000 distinct CDR3 sequences, around 13% of them appearing once. This entry is derived from a study of T cells in Graves' hyperthyroidism and ophthalmopathy. Study as a whole: Peripheral blood draws took place at initial diagnosis, ahead of any treatment.

Hyperthyroidism of Graves' type that showed no ophthalmopathy progression within 18 months was stable. The rearrangement links TRBV5-6 to TRBJ2-2; 8 nucleotides align to TRBD1. This receptor was taken from a woman in her late teens or twenties with Graves' hyperthyroidism. The sample was blood. CDR3 nucleotides: TGTGCCAGCAGCTGGATGGACAGGGTCACCGGGGAGCTGTTTTTT. It codes for CASSWMDRVTGELFF.